The 30 T cell receptor beta chains below come from one sample, sequenced in a study of Graves' ophthalmopathy and Graves' hyperthyroidism. Using RNA transcripts, the TCR beta CDR3 regions were amplified. A first-round RT-PCR used HTBI primers, followed by a second-round multiplex PCR. TCRdb recomputed calls from the multiplex PCR reads with MiXCR, one row per CDR3 protein. The table records about 150,000 distinct CDR3 sequences, over 35% of them present only once. Sequencing input: peripheral blood. The source of these receptors is a woman aged 40 to 55 with Graves' ophthalmopathy.

This clonotype was picked up many times. CDR3 amino acids: CASSLEGRGRGYTF. CDR3 in DNA: TGTGCCAGCAGCTTAGAGGGCAGGGGGCGAGGCTACACCTTC. V gene TRBV7-9 combines with J gene TRBJ1-2; 8 nucleotides agree with TRBD1. V lost 1 base and J lost 8; bases outside the gene matches: 6. This CDR3 has 14 residues. Looked up from germline, CDR1 is SEHNR and CDR2 is FQNEAQ (reference sequence).

CDR3 amino acids: CASSEGPSPLYF. The DNA for the CDR3 is TGTGCCAGCAGCGAGGGCCCCAGCCCACTGTACTTC. The chain uses TRBV7-2 and TRBJ2-7; D possibly corresponds to TRBD2 (5 bases). CDR1 SGHTA and CDR2 FQGNSA come from the germline V gene. This CDR3 comprises 12 residues. V was pared by 5 bases and J by 12 bases, with 17 bases between.

This clonotype appeared many times. The rearrangement links TRBV6-5 to TRBJ1-2; D may be TRBD1 (5 bases). CDR3 size: 13 residues. Germline V CDR1 and CDR2: MNHEY, SVGAGI. Trimming removed 4 bases from V and 8 bases from J, with 14 bases in between. The CDR3 DNA sequence: TGTGCCAGCAGTTCGGGGGTATTGGGGGGCTACACCTTC. Its protein product is CASSSGVLGGYTF.

This clonotype showed up many times. A single base separates this from a much larger clone, so it may be a read error. CDR3 DNA: TGTGCCAGCAGTACGACAGGACCCAGCTATGGCTACACCTTC. This gives the protein CASSTTGPSYGYTF. The chain recombines TRBV27 with TRBJ1-2; tentative D call: TRBD1 (6 bases). This CDR3 has 14 residues. Germline V CDR1 and CDR2: MNHEY, SMNVEV (reference sequence). V shed 5 bases and J shed 4 bases, with 14 bases lying between them.

This clonotype was recorded at least ten times. V is TRBV3-1 and J is TRBJ2-7; D might be TRBD1 (6 bases). The length of the CDR3 is 16 residues. Trimming took off 4 bases at V and 2 bases at J, with 18 bases between the two ends. CDR1 and CDR2 from the germline V gene are LGHDT and YNNKEL (reference sequence). CDR3 residues: CASSPDSLSDPYEQYF. The DNA of the CDR3 is TGTGCCAGCAGCCCGGACAGCCTCAGCGATCCCTACGAGCAGTACTTC.

The rearrangement uses TRBV15 and TRBJ2-5; maybe TRBD1 (6 bases). Looked up from germline, CDR1 is LNHNV and CDR2 is YYDKDF (reference sequence). V gave up 4 bases and J gave up 3 bases, with 15 bases separating them. This CDR3 contains 15 residues. In DNA, the CDR3 is TGTGCCACCAGCATTTCCAGGACAGCCGAAGAGACCCAGTACTTC. Protein sequence: CATSISRTAEETQYF.

The chain is built from TRBV6-2 or TRBV6-3 and TRBJ2-4, with D possibly being TRBD1 or TRBD2 (5 bases each). V was cut by 8 bases and J by 7 bases, with 18 bases left in between. CDR1 MNHEY and CDR2 SVGEGT come from the germline V gene. The CDR3 runs 14 residues. CDR3 region: CASAVSDGTNIQYF. The DNA for the CDR3 is TGTGCCAGCGCAGTTTCGGACGGGACCAACATTCAGTACTTC.

V gene TRBV7-2 combines with J gene TRBJ2-7; TRBD2 agrees at 10 bases. V shed 4 bases and J 4 bases; nucleotides not matched to a gene: 7. The CDR3 has 15 residues. CDR1 and CDR2 (germline): SGHTA, FQGNSA. The CDR3 DNA sequence: TGTGCCAGCAGCTCAAGAGCGGGAGGGCTGTACGAGCAGTACTTC. Translation gives CASSSRAGGLYEQYF.

There are many counts of this clonotype. The gene calls are TRBV24-1 and TRBJ2-5; D may be TRBD1 (6 bases). Between the trimmed V and J ends, which lost 1 base and 4 bases, there was a span of 9 bases. The CDR3 loop spans 14 amino acids. CDR1 KGHDR and CDR2 SFDVKD come from the germline V gene. For the CDR3, the DNA is TGTGCCACCAGTGATTTTGGGACACCAGAGACCCAGTACTTC. Residues: CATSDFGTPETQYF.

The rearrangement uses TRBV7-2 and TRBJ2-7; D gene unclear. Germline-derived CDR1 and CDR2 are SGHTA and FQGNSA. V was trimmed by 5 bases and J by 2 bases, leaving 10 bases between them. The CDR3 covers 13 residues. The CDR3 sequence is CASSKSTAYEQYF. CDR3 sequence (DNA): TGTGCCAGCAGCAAATCTACAGCCTACGAGCAGTACTTC.

This chain links TRBV6-1 with TRBJ2-7; 7 positions agree with TRBD2. The J segment lost 4 bases and the V segment lost 8 bases, leaving 11 bases of the junction unmatched. The CDR3 runs to 14 residues. The V gene's germline CDR1 is MNHNS and CDR2 SASEGT. The CDR3 loop is CASGPRGGSYEQYF. CDR3 bases: TGTGCCAGCGGCCCGAGGGGCGGGAGTTACGAGCAGTACTTC.

This clonotype has a count of ten or more. V is TRBV11-2 and J is TRBJ2-7; 7 bases line up with TRBD1. J was trimmed by 5 bases and V by 5 bases; bases with no gene match: 6. Germline assignment: CDR1 SGHAT and CDR2 FQNNGV. CDR3 length: 13 residues. The DNA of the CDR3 is TGTGCCAGCAGCCCCCGACAGGGTAACGAGCAGTACTTC. Protein: CASSPRQGNEQYF.

The chain employs TRBV27 and TRBJ2-7; TRBD1 aligns across 9 bases. Germline lookup yields CDR1 MNHEY and CDR2 SMNVEV (reference sequence). The length of the CDR3 is 14 residues. With 3 bases clipped from V and 8 bases from J, the junction kept 8 bases outside the gene matches. CDR3 bases: TGTGCCAGCAGTTTCTTAGGACAGGGGTATAAGCAGTACTTC. Translation gives CASSFLGQGYKQYF.

The CDR3 nucleotides are TGTGCCAGCAGTTACCTACCGGGACAGGGAGTGCTGAACACTGAAGCTTTCTTT. It yields the protein CASSYLPGQGVLNTEAFF. V gene TRBV6-2 or TRBV6-3 combines with J gene TRBJ1-1; 9 positions match TRBD1. V lost 2 bases to trimming and J lost 0 bases; unmatched junction nucleotides: 10. Germline V lookup: CDR1 MNHEY, CDR2 SVGEGT. This CDR3 region has 18 residues.

The chain is built from TRBV28 and TRBJ1-1, with D perhaps matching TRBD1 (5 bases). CDR3 length: 12 residues. The V and J ends lost 3 bases and 8 bases respectively, with 10 bases between them. Germline values: CDR1 MDHEN, CDR2 SYDVKM. This chain's CDR3 is CASSLETAEAFF. CDR3 sequence (DNA): TGTGCCAGCAGTTTGGAGACAGCAGAAGCTTTCTTT.

The chain links TRBV7-2 to TRBJ2-5; D possibly corresponds to TRBD1 (5 bases). The ends were cut back, 6 bases at V and 0 bases at J, with 8 bases in the middle. CDR1 is SGHTA and CDR2 is FQGNSA in the germline V gene. The CDR3 is 13 amino acids. The CDR3 is CASRWTNQETQYF. DNA of the CDR3: TGTGCCAGCAGGTGGACAAACCAAGAGACCCAGTACTTC.

The rearrangement joins TRBV6-1 to TRBJ2-7, with 7 bases aligning to TRBD2. From germline, CDR1 is MNHNS and CDR2 SASEGT. This CDR3 is built from 15 residues. Trimming took 6 bases from V and 4 from J; bases not matched to a gene: 12. The CDR3 coding sequence is TGTGCCAGCAGCCCCGCTGCGGGAGAGCGGTACGAGCAGTACTTC. It specifies CASSPAAGERYEQYF.

This clonotype was seen just once. This rearrangement joins TRBV6-5 to TRBJ2-7; TRBD1 is a possible D gene (6 bases). The germline CDR1 and CDR2 sequences are MNHEY and SVGAGI. V dropped 2 bases and J dropped 2 bases, with 10 bases sitting between them. The CDR3 consists of 14 residues. The CDR3 DNA is TGTGCCAGCAGTTACGGGGGCGTTCCCTACGAGCAGTACTTC. As protein: CASSYGGVPYEQYF.

This clonotype was seen at least ten times. This chain connects TRBV7-2 to TRBJ1-6, with 7 bases lining up with TRBD1. The V and J ends lost 7 bases and 13 bases, in that order; junction bases with no gene match: 7. The CDR3 runs 12 residues. Germline V gives CDR1 SGHTA, CDR2 FQGNSA. CDR3 DNA: TGTGCCAGCACCTTTTTGGGACAGCCCCTCCACTTT. It specifies CASTFLGQPLHF.

The V call is TRBV19, the J call TRBJ2-2, with 8 nucleotides matching TRBD1. The ends lost 5 bases at V and 1 base at J; junction bases unmatched: 6. The length of the CDR3 is 16 residues. From germline, CDR1 is LNHDA and CDR2 SQIVND (reference sequence). The CDR3, as DNA: TGTGCCAGTAGTGATGACAGGGGATTGAACACCGGGGAGCTGTTTTTT. Translation: CASSDDRGLNTGELFF. The full variable domain, in which reference TRBV19 and TRBJ2-2 provide the parts outside the CDR3, is DGGITQSPKYLFRKEGQNVTLSCEQNLNHDAMYWYRQDPGQGLRLIYYSQIVNDFQKGDIAEGYSVSREKKESFPLTVTSAQKNPTAFYLCASSDDRGLNTGELFFGEGSRLTVL.

This clonotype was observed at least ten times. The chain's CDR3 is CSAKLLAGYTDTQYF. CDR3 DNA sequence: TGCAGTGCTAAACTACTAGCGGGATACACAGATACGCAGTATTTT. The chain uses TRBV20-1 and TRBJ2-3; 10 positions agree with TRBD2. V gave up 4 bases and J gave up 2 bases; unmatched junction bases: 6. Germline V gives CDR1 DFQATT, CDR2 SNEGSKA (reference sequence). The CDR3 spans 15 residues.

The chain has TRBV29-1 and TRBJ1-6; 8 bases map to TRBD1. Germline CDR1 is SQVTM and CDR2 is ANQGSEA. V dropped 6 bases and J dropped 7; count of bases not matched to a gene: 5. The CDR3 totals 13 residues. CDR3 nucleotide sequence: TGCAGCGTCACACAGGGGGGGAATTCACCCCTCCACTTT. It translates to CSVTQGGNSPLHF.

The chain links TRBV28 to TRBJ2-5; no firm D call. The germline V gene encodes CDR1 MDHEN and CDR2 SYDVKM. Trimming removed 4 bases at V and 5 bases at J, with 14 bases between. The CDR3 spans 14 residues. The CDR3 coding sequence is TGTGCCAGCAGTTCCCAGGACGTGCGGGAGACCCAGTACTTC. Translated, it gives CASSSQDVRETQYF.

This clonotype came up many times. The J gene is TRBJ1-1, the V gene TRBV30; 7 positions agree with TRBD1. Germline CDR1 GTSNPN, CDR2 SVGIG (reference sequence). The CDR3 has 13 amino acids. V dropped 0 bases and J dropped 4; count of bases not matched to a gene: 2. DNA of the CDR3: TGTGCCTGGAGTGTCCCAGGGGGCACTGAAGCTTTCTTT. This codes for CAWSVPGGTEAFF. Full variable domain (outside the CDR3, taken from reference TRBV30 and TRBJ1-1): SQTIHQWPATLVQPVGSPLSLECTVEGTSNPNLYWYRQAAGRGLQLLFYSVGIGQISSEVPQNLSASRPQDRQFILSSKKLLLSDSGFYLCAWSVPGGTEAFFGQGTRLTVV.

Ten or more counts support this clonotype. This chain links TRBV11-2 with TRBJ2-2, with D possibly TRBD2 on 6 matching bases. V was clipped by 1 base and J by 4 bases, with 19 bases between them. Germline V CDR1 and CDR2: SGHAT, FQNNGV. The CDR3 has 18 amino acids. CDR3 protein: CASSLVVLAGSGTGELFF. The CDR3 DNA reads TGTGCCAGCAGCTTAGTGGTGTTGGCGGGATCGGGCACCGGGGAGCTGTTTTTT.

This clonotype was counted at least ten times. The rearrangement links TRBV2 to TRBJ2-7; D ambiguous. Germline assignment: CDR1 SNHLY and CDR2 FYNNEI. The CDR3 consists of 15 residues. V gave up 2 bases and J gave up 2 bases, with 13 bases separating them. CDR3 in amino acids: CASSETDGITYEQYF. The CDR3, as DNA: TGTGCCAGCAGTGAAACGGACGGAATAACCTACGAGCAGTACTTC.

This sequence joins TRBV27 and TRBJ2-7, with D maybe TRBD1 (5 bases). There are 15 residues in the CDR3. Germline-derived CDR1 and CDR2 are MNHEY and SMNVEV (reference sequence). V shed 0 bases and J shed 2 bases, with 11 bases lying between them. The CDR3 DNA reads TGTGCCAGCAGTTTATCGTGGCAGGGTCCCTACGAGCAGTACTTC. As protein: CASSLSWQGPYEQYF.

CDR3: CASSGGRETQYF. The CDR3 DNA follows: TGTGCCAGTAGTGGAGGGAGGGAGACCCAGTACTTC. The genes are TRBV19 and TRBJ2-5; perhaps TRBD2 as D (6 bases). CDR3 length equals 12 residues. V dropped 5 bases and J dropped 5 bases, with 9 bases sitting between them. From germline, CDR1 is LNHDA and CDR2 SQIVND (reference sequence).

The V gene is TRBV7-2, the J gene TRBJ1-5, with TRBD1 matching 11 bases. CDR1 and CDR2 from the germline V gene are SGHTA and FQGNSA. After removal of 6 bases from V and 7 bases from J, the junction contained 5 bases not matched to a gene. This CDR3 comprises 14 residues. The CDR3 sequence is CASSPGQGVQPQHF. CDR3 DNA sequence: TGTGCCAGCAGTCCGGGACAGGGGGTGCAGCCCCAGCATTTT.

This clonotype has ten or more counts. The V gene is TRBV6-5, the J gene TRBJ2-5, with 7 nucleotides matching TRBD1. Trimming cost V 0 bases and J 5 bases; bases outside gene matches: 12. This CDR3 region has 17 residues. In germline, CDR1 is MNHEY, CDR2 SVGAGI. Written as DNA, the CDR3 is TGTGCCAGCAGTTACTCGGAACCGGGCCTACAGGGGGAGACCCAGTACTTC. Amino acid sequence: CASSYSEPGLQGETQYF.